This T cell receptor (beta chain) was documented in a study of human T cells and chemical hapten exposure. Time point meaning: patch test 1, 2 weeks after DPC sensitization. Indicated treatment: therapeutic diphenylcyclopropenone sensitization with weekly scalp DPC. V was cut by 0 bases and J by 10 bases, with 11 bases left in between. This CDR3 is built from 14 residues. The germline V gene has CDR1 SGHRS and CDR2 YFSETQ. Study results and caveats: The presence of alopecia in the donors means their immune response may differ from healthy people's. Compared to controls, expanded TCRs made significantly more large clusters of similar CDR3s. With DPC sensitization, TCRs exceeding 1 in 1000 frequency showed no change.

This clonotype turned up a few times. The antigen remains unidentified. Each CDR3 protein is one row after TCRdb ran MiXCR on the RACE reads. The data hold 180,000 or so distinct CDR3 sequences, with more than 12% observed a single time. This TCR came from a woman in her twenties or thirties with alopecia areata. Some clones in this sample may be carry-over from other donors' samples. This chain joins TRBV5-1 and TRBJ1-6; maybe TRBD1 (5 bases). Sample: whole blood, taken in connection with sensitization to the hapten diphenylcyclopropenone (DPC). The CDR3 region is CASSLGQGVSPLHF. In DNA, the CDR3 is TGCGCCAGCAGCTTGGGCCAGGGAGTCTCACCCCTCCACTTT.